The T cell receptor (beta chain) under discussion was sequenced for a study of CXCR4 blockade with PD-1 therapy in pancreatic cancer. Overall study findings and caveats: Without paired alpha-beta data, shared specificity of dominant clones is unconfirmed.

Comments on this clone: What it binds is not known.

Profiling relied on immunoSEQ multiplex PCR, and the TCRdb table lists in-frame clones only, not all of them. The sample lists roughly 3,000 clones, approximately 37% seen once, with approximately 30% in the top ten. From germline, CDR1 is KGHSH and CDR2 LQKENI. The CDR3 loop spans 16 amino acids. V was clipped by 1 base and J by 1 base; unmatched bases: 4. Source material: tumor tissue. The TCR comes from a human donor with pancreatic ductal adenocarcinoma. This rearrangement joins TRBV18 to TRBJ2-3; 8 bases agree with TRBD1. The CDR3, as DNA: TGTGCCAGCTCACCACTTCCGGGACAGGGCACAGATACGCAGTATTTT. Encoded protein: CASSPLPGQGTDTQYF.